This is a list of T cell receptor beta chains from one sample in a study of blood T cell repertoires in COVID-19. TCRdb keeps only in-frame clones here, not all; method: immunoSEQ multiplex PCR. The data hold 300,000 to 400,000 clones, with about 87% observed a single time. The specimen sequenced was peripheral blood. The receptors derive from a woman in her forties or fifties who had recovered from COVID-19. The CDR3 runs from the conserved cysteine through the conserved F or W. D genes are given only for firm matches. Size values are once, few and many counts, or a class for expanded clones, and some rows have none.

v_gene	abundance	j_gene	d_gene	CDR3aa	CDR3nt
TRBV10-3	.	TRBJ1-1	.	CAISGGLESAEAFF	TGTGCCATCAGTGGAGGTCTCGAGAGTGCTGAAGCTTTCTTT
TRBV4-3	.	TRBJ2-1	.	CASSQAGHFSYNEQFF	TGCGCCAGCAGCCAAGCGGGACACTTCTCCTACAATGAGCAGTTCTTC
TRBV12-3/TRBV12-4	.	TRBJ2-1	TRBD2	CASRPSGYNEQFF	TGTGCCAGCAGACCTAGCGGGTACAATGAGCAGTTCTTC
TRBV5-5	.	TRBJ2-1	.	CASSFWGDLNEQFF	TGTGCCAGCAGCTTTTGGGGGGACCTCAATGAGCAGTTCTTC
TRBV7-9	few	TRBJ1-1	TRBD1	CASSLGTGRGTEAFF	TGTGCCAGCAGCTTGGGGACAGGGAGGGGCACTGAAGCTTTCTTT
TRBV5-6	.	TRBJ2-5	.	CASSLGQGVETQYF	TGTGCCAGCAGCTTGGGGCAGGGTGTGGAGACCCAGTACTTC
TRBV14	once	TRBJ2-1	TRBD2	CASSQSGRAYNEQFF	TGTGCCAGCAGCCAAAGCGGGAGGGCCTACAATGAGCAGTTCTTC
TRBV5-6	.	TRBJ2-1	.	CASSLHGRILYNEQFF	TGTGCCAGCAGCTTGCACGGGAGAATCCTCTACAATGAGCAGTTCTTC
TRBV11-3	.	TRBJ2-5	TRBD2	CASSSTSSETQYF	TGTGCCAGCAGCTCGACTAGCTCAGAGACCCAGTACTTC
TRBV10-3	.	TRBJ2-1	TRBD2	CAISGAGGYEQFF	TGTGCCATTTCTGGAGCGGGGGGCTATGAGCAGTTCTTC
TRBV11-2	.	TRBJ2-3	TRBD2	CASSSVFGTSGRYTQYF	TGTGCCAGCAGCTCCGTCTTTGGGACTAGCGGGAGATATACGCAGTATTTT
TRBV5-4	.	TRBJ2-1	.	CASSSSSYNEQFF	TGTGCCAGCAGCTCCAGCTCCTACAATGAGCAGTTCTTC
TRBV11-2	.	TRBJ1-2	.	CASSHIPTGSNYGYTF	TGTGCCAGCAGCCACATACCGACAGGCTCTAACTATGGCTACACCTTC
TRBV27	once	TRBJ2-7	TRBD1	CASSTGTGGNEQYF	TGTGCCAGCAGTACGGGGACAGGAGGGAACGAGCAGTACTTC
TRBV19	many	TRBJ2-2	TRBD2	CASSLTSGSTGELFF	TGTGCCAGTAGTCTCACTAGCGGGAGCACCGGGGAGCTGTTTTTT
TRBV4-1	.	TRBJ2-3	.	CASSRGDTQYF	TGCGCCAGCAGCCGAGGTGATACGCAGTATTTT
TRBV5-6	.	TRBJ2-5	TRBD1	CASSFGQGQTQYF	TGTGCCAGCAGCTTCGGACAGGGGCAGACCCAGTACTTC
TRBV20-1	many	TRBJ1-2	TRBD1	CRASRAGGFRGYTF	TGCAGGGCTAGTAGGGCAGGGGGGTTCCGAGGCTACACCTTC
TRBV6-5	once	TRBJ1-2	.	CASSIVGGTYGYTF	TGTGCCAGCAGTATCGTAGGAGGGACCTATGGCTACACCTTC
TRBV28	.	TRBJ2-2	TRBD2	CASRYRLAGGANTGELFF	TGTGCCAGCAGATACAGACTAGCGGGGGGCGCGAACACCGGGGAGCTGTTTTTT
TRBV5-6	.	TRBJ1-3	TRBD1	CASSSGTGNSGNTIYF	TGTGCCAGCAGCTCCGGGACAGGGAACTCTGGAAACACCATATATTTT
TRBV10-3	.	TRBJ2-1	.	CAISESGRADSYNEQFF	TGTGCCATCAGTGAGTCAGGGCGGGCTGACTCCTACAATGAGCAGTTCTTC
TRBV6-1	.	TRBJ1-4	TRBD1	CASSERGTGDKLFF	TGTGCCAGCAGTGAACGGGGGACAGGGGATAAACTGTTTTTT
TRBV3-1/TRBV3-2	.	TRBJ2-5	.	CASSQNPRGRETQYF	TGTGCCAGCAGCCAGAATCCCCGGGGTCGAGAGACCCAGTACTTC
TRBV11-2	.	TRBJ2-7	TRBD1	CASSARQGSYEQYF	TGTGCCAGCAGCGCTCGACAGGGTTCCTACGAGCAGTACTTC
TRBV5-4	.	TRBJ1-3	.	CASSNELGNTIYF	TGTGCCAGCAGCAACGAGCTCGGAAACACCATATATTTT
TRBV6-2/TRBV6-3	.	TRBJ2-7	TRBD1	CASSSPRDRGRDEQYF	TGTGCCAGCAGTTCCCCGCGCGACAGGGGACGCGACGAGCAGTACTTC
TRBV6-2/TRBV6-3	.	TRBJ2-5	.	CASSITDRRRQETQYF	TGTGCCAGCAGTATCACAGACAGACGTCGACAAGAGACCCAGTACTTC
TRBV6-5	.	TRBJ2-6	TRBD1	CASSLQGALGANVLTF	TGTGCCAGCAGTTTACAGGGGGCGTTGGGGGCCAACGTCCTGACTTTC
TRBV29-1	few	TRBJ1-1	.	CSGSPSGRNTEAFF	TGCAGCGGCAGCCCCAGCGGGCGAAACACTGAAGCTTTCTTT
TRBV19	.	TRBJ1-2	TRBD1	CASSLGQGARGYTF	TGTGCCAGTAGCCTCGGACAGGGGGCGCGAGGCTACACCTTC
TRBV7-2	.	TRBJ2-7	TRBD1	CASSLKGQGLYEQYF	TGTGCCAGCAGCTTAAAAGGACAGGGGCTCTACGAGCAGTACTTC
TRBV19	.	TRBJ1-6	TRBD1	CASSDRGNSPLHF	TGTGCCAGTAGCGACAGGGGGAATTCACCCCTCCACTTT
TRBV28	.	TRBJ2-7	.	CASRTGFHEQYF	TGTGCCAGCCGTACAGGGTTCCACGAGCAGTACTTC
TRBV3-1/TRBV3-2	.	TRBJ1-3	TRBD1	CASSNRGFDTIYF	TGTGCCAGCAGTAACAGGGGTTTTGACACCATATATTTT